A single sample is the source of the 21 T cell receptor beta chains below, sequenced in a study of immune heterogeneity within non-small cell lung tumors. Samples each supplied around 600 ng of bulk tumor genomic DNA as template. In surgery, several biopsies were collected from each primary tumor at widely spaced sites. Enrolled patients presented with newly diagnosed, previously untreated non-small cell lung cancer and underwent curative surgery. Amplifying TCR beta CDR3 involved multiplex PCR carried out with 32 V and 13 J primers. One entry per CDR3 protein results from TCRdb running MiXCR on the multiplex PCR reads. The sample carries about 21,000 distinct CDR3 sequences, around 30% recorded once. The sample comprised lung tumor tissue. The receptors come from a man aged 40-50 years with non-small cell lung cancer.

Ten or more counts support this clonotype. The CDR3 DNA reads as TGTGCCAGCAGTTTCCGCGGGAGGGCCGGGTACAATGAGCAGTTCTTC. The encoded protein is CASSFRGRAGYNEQFF. V is TRBV12-3 or TRBV12-4 and J is TRBJ2-1, with 9 bases fitting TRBD2. This CDR3 is 16 amino acids long. Trimming cost V 3 bases and J 4 bases; bases outside gene matches: 7.

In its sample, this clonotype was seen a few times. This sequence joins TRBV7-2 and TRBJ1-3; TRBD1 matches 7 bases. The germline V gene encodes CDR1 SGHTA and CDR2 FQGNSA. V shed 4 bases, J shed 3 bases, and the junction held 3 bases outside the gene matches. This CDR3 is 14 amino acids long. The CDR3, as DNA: TGTGCCAGCAGCTCTGGGACAGTTGGAAACACCATATATTTT. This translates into CASSSGTVGNTIYF.

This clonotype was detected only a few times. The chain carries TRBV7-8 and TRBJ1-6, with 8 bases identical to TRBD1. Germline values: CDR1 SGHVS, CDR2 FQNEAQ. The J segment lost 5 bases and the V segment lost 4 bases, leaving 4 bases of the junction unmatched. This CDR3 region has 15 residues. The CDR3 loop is CASSSGQGNNSPLHF. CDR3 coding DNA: TGTGCCAGCAGCTCAGGACAGGGAAATAATTCACCCCTCCACTTT. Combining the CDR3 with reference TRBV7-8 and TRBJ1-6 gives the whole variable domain GAGVSQSPRYKVAKRGQDVALRCDPISGHVSLFWYQQALGQGPEFLTYFQNEAQLDKSGLPSDRFFAERPEGSVSTLKIQRTQQEDSAVYLCASSSGQGNNSPLHFGNGTRLTVT.

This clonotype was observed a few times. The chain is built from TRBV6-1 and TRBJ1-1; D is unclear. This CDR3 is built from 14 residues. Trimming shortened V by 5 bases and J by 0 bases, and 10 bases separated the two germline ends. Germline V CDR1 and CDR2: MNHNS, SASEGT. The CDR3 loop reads CASSSPGLNTEAFF. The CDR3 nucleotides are TGTGCCAGCAGTTCCCCCGGACTGAACACTGAAGCTTTCTTT.

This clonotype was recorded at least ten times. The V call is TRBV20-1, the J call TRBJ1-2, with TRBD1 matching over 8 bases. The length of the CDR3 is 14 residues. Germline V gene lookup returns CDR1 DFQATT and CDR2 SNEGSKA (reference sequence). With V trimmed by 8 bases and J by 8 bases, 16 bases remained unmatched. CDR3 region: CSSPPSGGAGGYTF. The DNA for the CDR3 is TGCAGTTCCCCACCATCAGGGGGCGCGGGGGGCTACACCTTC.

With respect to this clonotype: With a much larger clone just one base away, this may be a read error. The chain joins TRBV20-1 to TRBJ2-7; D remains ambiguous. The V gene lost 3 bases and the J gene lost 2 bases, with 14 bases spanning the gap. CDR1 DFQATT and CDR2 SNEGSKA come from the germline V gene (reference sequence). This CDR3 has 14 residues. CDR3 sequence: CSASDIRPPYEQYF. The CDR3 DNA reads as TGCAGTGCTAGCGATATTCGACCTCCCTACGAGCAGTACTTC.

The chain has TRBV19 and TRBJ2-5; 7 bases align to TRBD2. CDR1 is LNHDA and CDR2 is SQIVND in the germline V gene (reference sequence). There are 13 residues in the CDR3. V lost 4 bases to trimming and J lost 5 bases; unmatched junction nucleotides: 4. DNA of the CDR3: TGTGCCAGTAGTAGGACTAGAAGGGAGACCCAGTACTTC. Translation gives CASSRTRRETQYF.

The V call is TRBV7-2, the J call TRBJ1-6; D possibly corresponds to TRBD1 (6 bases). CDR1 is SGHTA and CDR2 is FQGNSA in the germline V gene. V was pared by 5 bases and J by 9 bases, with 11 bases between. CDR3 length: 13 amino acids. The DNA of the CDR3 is TGTGCCAGCAGCGACTACAGGGCTTCACCCCTCCACTTT. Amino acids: CASSDYRASPLHF.

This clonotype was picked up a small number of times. The CDR3 spells CAIGTGGGEQFF. The CDR3 coding sequence is TGCGCCATCGGGACAGGGGGCGGTGAGCAGTTCTTC. This chain joins TRBV10-2 and TRBJ2-1, with 12 nucleotides matching TRBD1. The V and J ends lost 10 bases and 9 bases, in that order; junction bases with no gene match: 4. Germline-derived CDR1 and CDR2 are WSHSY and SAAADI. The CDR3 is made up of 12 amino acids.

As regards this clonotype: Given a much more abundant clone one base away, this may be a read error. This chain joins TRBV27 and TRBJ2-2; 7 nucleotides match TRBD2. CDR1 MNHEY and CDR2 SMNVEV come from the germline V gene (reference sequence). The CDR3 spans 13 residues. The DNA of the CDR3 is TGTGCCATCAGTTGGGGGGGCACCGGGGAGCTGTTTTTT. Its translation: CAISWGGTGELFF.

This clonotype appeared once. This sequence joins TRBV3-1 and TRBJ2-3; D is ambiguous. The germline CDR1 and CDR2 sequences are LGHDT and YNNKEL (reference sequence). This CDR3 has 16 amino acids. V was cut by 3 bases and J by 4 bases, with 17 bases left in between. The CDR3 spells CASSHSPSPHPDTQYF. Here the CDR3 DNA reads TGTGCCAGCAGCCATTCCCCCTCCCCCCATCCAGATACGCAGTATTTT.

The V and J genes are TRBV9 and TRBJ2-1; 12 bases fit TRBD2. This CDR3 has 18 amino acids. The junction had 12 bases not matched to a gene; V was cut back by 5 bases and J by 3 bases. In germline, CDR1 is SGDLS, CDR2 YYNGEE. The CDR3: CASSATVRLAGDYNEQFF. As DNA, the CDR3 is TGTGCCAGCAGTGCCACGGTAAGACTAGCGGGAGACTACAATGAGCAGTTCTTC.

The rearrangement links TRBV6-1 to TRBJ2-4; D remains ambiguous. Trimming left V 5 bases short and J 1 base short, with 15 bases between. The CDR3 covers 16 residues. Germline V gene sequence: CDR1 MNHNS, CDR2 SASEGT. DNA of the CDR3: TGTGCCAGCAGTTTGGGTTTTAACTCGGCCAAAAACATTCAGTACTTC. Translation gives CASSLGFNSAKNIQYF.

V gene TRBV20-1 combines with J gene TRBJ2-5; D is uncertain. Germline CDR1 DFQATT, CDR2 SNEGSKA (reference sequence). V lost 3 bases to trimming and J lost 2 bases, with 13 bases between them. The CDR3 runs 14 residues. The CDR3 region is CSASPRQLQETQYF. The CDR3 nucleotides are TGCAGTGCTAGCCCGAGACAACTTCAAGAGACCCAGTACTTC.

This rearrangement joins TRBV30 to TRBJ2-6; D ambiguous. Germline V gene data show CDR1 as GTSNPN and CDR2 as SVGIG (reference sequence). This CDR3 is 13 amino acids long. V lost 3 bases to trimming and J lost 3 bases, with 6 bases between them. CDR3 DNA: TGTGCCTGGAGGGGGATTGGGGCCAACGTCCTGACTTTC. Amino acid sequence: CAWRGIGANVLTF.

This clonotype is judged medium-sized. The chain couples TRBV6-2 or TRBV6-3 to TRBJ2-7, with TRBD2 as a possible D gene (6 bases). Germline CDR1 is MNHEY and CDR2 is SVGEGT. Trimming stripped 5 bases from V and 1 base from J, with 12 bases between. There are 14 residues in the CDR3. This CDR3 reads CASSTQRASYEQYF. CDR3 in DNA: TGTGCCAGCAGTACACAGCGGGCGTCCTACGAGCAGTACTTC.

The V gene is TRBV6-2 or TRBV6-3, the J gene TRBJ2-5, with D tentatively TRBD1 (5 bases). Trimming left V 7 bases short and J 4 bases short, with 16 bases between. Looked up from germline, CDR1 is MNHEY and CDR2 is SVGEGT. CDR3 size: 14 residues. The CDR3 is CASTERGVGETQYF. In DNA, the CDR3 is TGTGCCAGCACCGAAAGGGGTGTCGGAGAGACCCAGTACTTC.

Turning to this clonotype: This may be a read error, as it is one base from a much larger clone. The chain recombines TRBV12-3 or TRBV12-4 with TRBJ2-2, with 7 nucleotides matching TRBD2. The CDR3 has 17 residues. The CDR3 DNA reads TGTGCCAGCAGTTTAAGTTGGCTAGCGGAAGGAACCGGGGAGCAGTTTTTT. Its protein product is CASSLSWLAEGTGEQFF.

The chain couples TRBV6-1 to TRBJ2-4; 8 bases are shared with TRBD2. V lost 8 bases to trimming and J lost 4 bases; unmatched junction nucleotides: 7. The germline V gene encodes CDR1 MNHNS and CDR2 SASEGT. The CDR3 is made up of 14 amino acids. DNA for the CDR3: TGTGCCAGCGGGGGAACTAGCGGTAAAAACATTCAGTACTTC. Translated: CASGGTSGKNIQYF.

DNA of the CDR3: TGCTCCACCAGACCAAGGCGGGGAGCCGGGCCAGGGTCTTCAGATACGCAGTATTTT. This gives the protein CSTRPRRGAGPGSSDTQYF. The chain couples TRBV10-2 to TRBJ2-3; D perhaps matches TRBD2 (6 bases). Germline lookup yields CDR1 WSHSY and CDR2 SAAADI. The CDR3 is 19 residues long.

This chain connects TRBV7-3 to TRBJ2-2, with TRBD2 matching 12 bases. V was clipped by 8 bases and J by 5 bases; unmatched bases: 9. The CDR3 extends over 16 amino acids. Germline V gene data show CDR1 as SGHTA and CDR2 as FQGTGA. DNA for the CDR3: TGTGCCAGCTCACCCCTTCTAGCGGGAGGGACCGGGGAGCTGTTTTTT. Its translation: CASSPLLAGGTGELFF.